This T cell receptor (beta chain) is from a study of regulatory T cells in long-lasting Graves disease (dated by TCRdb to the early 2020s). Some background on the complete study: Persistent Graves' disease meant more than 5 years of antithyroid drug treatment with TSH receptor autoantibodies that stayed positive. Persistent Graves' disease patients in the clinical cohort had taken antithyroid drugs for 9 to 11 years on average. The study took place in China and was registered as a clinical trial. Patients with persistent Graves' disease were compared with patients with newly diagnosed Graves' disease using TCR sequencing and RNA sequencing of peripheral blood. A total of 33 samples were covered by TCR sequencing, comprising roughly 13 persistent and 20 newly diagnosed Graves' disease patients. What the study reported, not specific to this receptor: More public clonotypes were shared among persistent patients (fewer than 3,000) than among newly diagnosed patients (under 1,000). TRBV28, TRBJ1-2 and TRBJ2-5 were preferentially used in persistent disease, while TRBV20-1 and TRBJ2-1 were favored in newly diagnosed disease. Compared with newly diagnosed patients, persistent Graves' disease patients had lower TCR Shannon entropy and fewer highly expanded clones, which suggests clonal expansion. As a limitation, the authors acknowledged that the small sample size may reduce accuracy. Peripheral blood alone was examined, since thyroid tissue, which constituted the primary lesion, could not be accessed. Sequencing and analysis were restricted to the TCR beta chain.

The meaning of the sample's time point label: persistent/refractory GD, antithyroid drugs over 5 years with positive TRAb. For both TCR sequencing and RNA sequencing, RNA was extracted from PBMCs in TRIzol. The diagnosis of Graves' disease followed American Thyroid Association guidelines. Recruitment of patients was carried out at an endocrinology department in Xi'an, China. Each patient gave 7.5 to 10 milliliters of peripheral blood, collected in an EDTA anticoagulant tube. PBMCs were isolated by Ficoll Paque Plus density gradient separation without further T cell sorting. An Agilent 2100 Bioanalyzer and agarose gel were used to check RNA quality, while a NanoDrop 2000 measured RNA concentration. Remarks on this clonotype: Its antigen is currently not known. No base-level quality is on record; no much larger clone is a single base apart.

V is clipped by 5 bases and J by 0 bases, and the sequence between their germline boundaries is 28 bases long. The germline V gene encodes CDR1 SQVTM and CDR2 ANQGSEA. The CDR3 spans 19 residues, from the cysteine through the phenylalanine. Here the CDR3 DNA is all that survives: 57 bases in frame from base 1. Library generation was performed with multiplex PCR. Sequencing instrument: Illumina HiSeq 4000. TCR beta libraries were built with iRepertoire HTBI primers and Arm-PCR amplification of CDR3 regions. Before sequencing, the PCR products underwent gel purification. Processing in the source paper ran as follows. Gene usage analysis of CDR3 amino acid clonotypes used the roughly 60 TRBV and 14 to 15 TRBJ segments found across samples. COPE and FqMerger were used to merge filtered high-quality paired reads into contigs. Contigs were aligned with BLAST to IMGT TRBV, TRBD and TRBJ reference genes, and CDR3 was defined per IMGT. Clonotypes above 0.1% frequency were classified as highly expanded clones. Shannon entropy served as the measure of repertoire diversity, while the Gini coefficient captured V-J evenness. A clonotype was considered public if more than one individual shared it. Through fastp at Q25 and MiXCR, TCRdb rebuilt clones from the public reads, retaining in-frame beta chains. Each entry merges the rows of one CDR3 protein and shows their most common DNA and genes. TCRdb assigned the V and J calls; the authors' analysis was not used. For this sample there are 400,000 to 500,000 distinct CDR3 sequences; 20% to 25% appear just once. Of the sample, roughly 7.7% falls within the top ten clones.

The TCR was taken from a female donor with Graves disease. This receptor chain uses TRBV29-1 and TRBJ1-2; TRBD1 might be the D gene, on 6 matching bases. Sequencing was performed on peripheral blood mononuclear cells (PBMCs), taken when the disease was refractory, from a patient treated with antithyroid drugs. Here the CDR3 is given as CSVYPNPREPRQANYGYTF. The base sequence is TGCAGCGTTTACCCCAACCCTAGAGAACCTAGACAGGCTAACTATGGCTACACCTTC. Full variable domain (CDR3 extended with the reference TRBV29-1 and TRBJ1-2 proteins): SAVISQKPSRDICQRGTSLTIQCQVDSQVTMMFWYRQQPGQSLTLIATANQGSEATYESGFVIDKFPISRPNLTFSTLTVSNMSPEDSSIYLCSVYPNPREPRQANYGYTFGSGTRLTVV.